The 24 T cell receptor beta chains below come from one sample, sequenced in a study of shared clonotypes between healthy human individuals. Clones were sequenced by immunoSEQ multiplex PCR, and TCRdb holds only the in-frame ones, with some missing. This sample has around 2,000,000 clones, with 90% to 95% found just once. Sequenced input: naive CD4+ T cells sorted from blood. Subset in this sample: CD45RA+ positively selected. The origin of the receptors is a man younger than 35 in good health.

As DNA, the CDR3 is TGTGCCAGCAGTACTAGCGGGGTCCGAGAGACCCAGTACTTC. It specifies CASSTSGVRETQYF. This chain joins TRBV6-1 and TRBJ2-5; 10 bases agree with TRBD2. This CDR3 comprises 14 residues. Germline CDR1 and CDR2: MNHNS and SASEGT. V lost 5 bases and J lost 4; bases outside the gene matches: 4.

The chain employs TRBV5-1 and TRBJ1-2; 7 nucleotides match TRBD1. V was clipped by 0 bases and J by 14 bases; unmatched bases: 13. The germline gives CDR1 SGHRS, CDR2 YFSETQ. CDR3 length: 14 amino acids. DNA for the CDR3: TGCGCCAGCAGCTTGGGTCCCGACAGGGACCAAGGTACCTTC. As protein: CASSLGPDRDQGTF.

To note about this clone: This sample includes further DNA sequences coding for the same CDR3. The CDR3 region has the DNA TGTGCCAGCAGCTTAGCGGCAGCGACCTACGAGCAGTACTTC. Residues: CASSLAAATYEQYF. The chain has TRBV7-2 and TRBJ2-7; D is unresolved. Germline V gene lookup returns CDR1 SGHTA and CDR2 FQGNSA. V lost 0 bases, J lost 2 bases, and 8 bases lay in between. The CDR3 totals 14 residues.

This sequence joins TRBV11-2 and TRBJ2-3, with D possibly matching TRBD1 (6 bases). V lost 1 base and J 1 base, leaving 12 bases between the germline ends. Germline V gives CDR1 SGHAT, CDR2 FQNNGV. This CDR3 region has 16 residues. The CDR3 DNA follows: TGTGCCAGCAGCTTAGGAGGTCCAGGGGGCACAGATACGCAGTATTTT. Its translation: CASSLGGPGGTDTQYF.

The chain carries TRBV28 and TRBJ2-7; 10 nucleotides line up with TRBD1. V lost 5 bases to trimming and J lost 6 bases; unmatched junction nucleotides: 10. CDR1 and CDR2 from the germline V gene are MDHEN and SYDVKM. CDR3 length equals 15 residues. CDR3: CASSAVRDRGGEQYF. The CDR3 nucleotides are TGTGCCAGCAGTGCCGTCCGGGACAGGGGAGGCGAGCAGTACTTC.

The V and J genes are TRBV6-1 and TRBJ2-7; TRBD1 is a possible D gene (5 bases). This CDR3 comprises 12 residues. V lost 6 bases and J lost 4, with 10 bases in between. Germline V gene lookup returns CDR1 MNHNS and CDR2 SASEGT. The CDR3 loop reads CASRETGYEQYF. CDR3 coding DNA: TGTGCCAGCAGGGAAACAGGATACGAGCAGTACTTC.

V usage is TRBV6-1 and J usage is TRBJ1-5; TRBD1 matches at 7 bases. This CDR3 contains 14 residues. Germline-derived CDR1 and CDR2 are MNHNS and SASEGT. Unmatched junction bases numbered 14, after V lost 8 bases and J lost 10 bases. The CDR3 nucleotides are TGTGCCAGCGATAGGGACAGTGGGATTAGCCCCCAGCATTTT. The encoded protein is CASDRDSGISPQHF.

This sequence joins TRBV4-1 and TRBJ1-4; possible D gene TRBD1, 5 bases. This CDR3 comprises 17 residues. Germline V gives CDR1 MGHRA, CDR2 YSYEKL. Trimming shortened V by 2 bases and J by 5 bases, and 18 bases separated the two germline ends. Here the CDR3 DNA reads TGCGCCAGCAGCCAACTTAGGCCGGGACGGAGGAATGAAAAACTGTTTTTT. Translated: CASSQLRPGRRNEKLFF.

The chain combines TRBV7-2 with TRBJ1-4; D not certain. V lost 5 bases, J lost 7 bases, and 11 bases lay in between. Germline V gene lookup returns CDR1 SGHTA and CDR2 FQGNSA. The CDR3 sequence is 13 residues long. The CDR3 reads CASSPHRVEKLFF. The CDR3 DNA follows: TGTGCCAGCAGCCCCCACCGGGTTGAAAAACTGTTTTTT. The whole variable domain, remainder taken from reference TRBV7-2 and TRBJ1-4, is GAGVSQSPSNKVTEKGKDVELRCDPISGHTALYWYRQSLGQGLEFLIYFQGNSAPDKSGLPSDRFSAERTGGSVSTLTIQRTQQEDSAVYLCASSPHRVEKLFFGSGTQLSVL.

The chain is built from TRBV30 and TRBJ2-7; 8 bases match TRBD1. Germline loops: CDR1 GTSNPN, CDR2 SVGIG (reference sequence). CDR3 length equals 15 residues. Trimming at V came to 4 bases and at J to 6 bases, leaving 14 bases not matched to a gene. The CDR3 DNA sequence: TGTGCCTGGACAAGCTTAGGACAGGGAACCCTCGAGCAGTACTTC. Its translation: CAWTSLGQGTLEQYF.

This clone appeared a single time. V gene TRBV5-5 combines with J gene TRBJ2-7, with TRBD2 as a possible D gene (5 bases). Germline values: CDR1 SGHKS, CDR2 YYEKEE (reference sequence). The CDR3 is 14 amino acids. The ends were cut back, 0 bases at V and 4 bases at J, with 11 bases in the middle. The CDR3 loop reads CASSLGLPGYEQYF. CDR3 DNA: TGTGCCAGCAGCTTGGGACTCCCGGGGTACGAGCAGTACTTC.

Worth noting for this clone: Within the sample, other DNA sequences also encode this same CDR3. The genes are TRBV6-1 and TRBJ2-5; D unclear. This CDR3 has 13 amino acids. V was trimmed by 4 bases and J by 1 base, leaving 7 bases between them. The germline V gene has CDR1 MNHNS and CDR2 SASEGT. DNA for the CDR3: TGTGCCAGCAGTGGGCAGAGCCAAGAGACCCAGTACTTC. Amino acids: CASSGQSQETQYF.

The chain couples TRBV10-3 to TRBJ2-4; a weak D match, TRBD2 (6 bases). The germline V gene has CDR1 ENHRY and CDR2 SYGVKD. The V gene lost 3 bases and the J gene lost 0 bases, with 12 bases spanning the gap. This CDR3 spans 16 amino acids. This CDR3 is CAISDGGRLAKNIQYF. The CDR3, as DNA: TGTGCCATCAGTGATGGGGGGAGGTTAGCCAAAAACATTCAGTACTTC.

The CDR3 DNA is TGCGCCAGCAGCCAAGAGGGGGGGAGTTCACCCCTCCACTTT. This sequence encodes CASSQEGGSSPLHF. V usage is TRBV4-3 and J usage is TRBJ1-6; D perhaps matches TRBD1 (5 bases). This CDR3 spans 14 amino acids. CDR1 is LGHNA, CDR2 YSLEER, per germline. V lost 0 bases and J 9 bases, leaving 9 bases between the germline ends.

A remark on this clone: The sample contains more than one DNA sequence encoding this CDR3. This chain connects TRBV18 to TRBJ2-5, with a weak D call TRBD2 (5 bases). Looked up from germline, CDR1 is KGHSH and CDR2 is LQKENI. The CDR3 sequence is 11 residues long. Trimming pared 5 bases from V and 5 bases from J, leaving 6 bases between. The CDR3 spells CASSTGETQYF. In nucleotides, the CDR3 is TGTGCCAGCTCAACGGGGGAGACCCAGTACTTC.

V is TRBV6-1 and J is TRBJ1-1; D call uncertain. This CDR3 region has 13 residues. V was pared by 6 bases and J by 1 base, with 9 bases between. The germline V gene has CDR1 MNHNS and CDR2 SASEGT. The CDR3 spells CASRDPKNTEAFF. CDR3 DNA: TGTGCCAGCAGGGACCCCAAGAACACTGAAGCTTTCTTT.

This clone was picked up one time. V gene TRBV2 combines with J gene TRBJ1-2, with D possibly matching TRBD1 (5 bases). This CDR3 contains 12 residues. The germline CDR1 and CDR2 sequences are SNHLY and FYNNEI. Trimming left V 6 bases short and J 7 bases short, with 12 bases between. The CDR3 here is CASSGTTAGYTF. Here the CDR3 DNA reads TGTGCCAGCAGCGGGACCACGGCTGGCTACACCTTC.

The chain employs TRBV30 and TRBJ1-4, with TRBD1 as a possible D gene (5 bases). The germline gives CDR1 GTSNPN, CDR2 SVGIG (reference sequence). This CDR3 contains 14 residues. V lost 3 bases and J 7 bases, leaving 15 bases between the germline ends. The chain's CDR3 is CAWSLSGRGEKLFF. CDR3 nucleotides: TGTGCCTGGAGCCTCTCAGGGAGGGGTGAAAAACTGTTTTTT.

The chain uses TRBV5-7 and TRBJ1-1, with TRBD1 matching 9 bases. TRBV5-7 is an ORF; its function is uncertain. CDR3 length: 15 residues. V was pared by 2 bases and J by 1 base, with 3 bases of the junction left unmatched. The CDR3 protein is CASSLTGGWNTEAFF. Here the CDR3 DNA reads TGTGCCAGCAGCTTAACAGGGGGCTGGAACACTGAAGCTTTCTTT.

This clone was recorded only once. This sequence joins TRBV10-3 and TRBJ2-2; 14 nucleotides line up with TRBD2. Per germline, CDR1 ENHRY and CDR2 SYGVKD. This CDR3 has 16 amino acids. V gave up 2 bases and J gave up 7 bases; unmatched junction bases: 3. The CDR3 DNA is TGTGCCATCAGTGAGCGCGGGACTAGCGGGGGCGGGGAGCTGTTTTTT. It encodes CAISERGTSGGGELFF.

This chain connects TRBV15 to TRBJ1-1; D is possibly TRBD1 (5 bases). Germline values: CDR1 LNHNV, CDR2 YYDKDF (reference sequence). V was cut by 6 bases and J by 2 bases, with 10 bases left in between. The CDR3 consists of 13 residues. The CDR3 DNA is TGTGCCACCAGTGGGGGTCTTAACACTGAAGCTTTCTTT. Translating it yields CATSGGLNTEAFF.

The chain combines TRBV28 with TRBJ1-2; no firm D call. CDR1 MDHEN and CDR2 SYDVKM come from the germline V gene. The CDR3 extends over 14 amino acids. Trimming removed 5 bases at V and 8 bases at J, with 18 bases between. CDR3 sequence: CASSRGGLREGYTF. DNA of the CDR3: TGTGCCAGCAGTAGAGGTGGGCTCAGAGAGGGCTACACCTTC.

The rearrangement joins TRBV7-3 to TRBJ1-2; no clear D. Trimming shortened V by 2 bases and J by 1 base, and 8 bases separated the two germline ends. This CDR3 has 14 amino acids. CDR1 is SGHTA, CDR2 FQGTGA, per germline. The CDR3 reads CASSLGPINYGYTF. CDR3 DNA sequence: TGTGCCAGCAGCTTAGGACCGATTAACTATGGCTACACCTTC.

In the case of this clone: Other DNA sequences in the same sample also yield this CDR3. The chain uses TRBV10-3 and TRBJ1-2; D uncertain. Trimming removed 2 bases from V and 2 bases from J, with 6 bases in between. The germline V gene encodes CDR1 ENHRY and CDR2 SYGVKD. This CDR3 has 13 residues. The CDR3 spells CAISEAENYGYTF. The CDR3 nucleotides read TGTGCCATCAGTGAGGCCGAGAACTATGGCTACACCTTC.